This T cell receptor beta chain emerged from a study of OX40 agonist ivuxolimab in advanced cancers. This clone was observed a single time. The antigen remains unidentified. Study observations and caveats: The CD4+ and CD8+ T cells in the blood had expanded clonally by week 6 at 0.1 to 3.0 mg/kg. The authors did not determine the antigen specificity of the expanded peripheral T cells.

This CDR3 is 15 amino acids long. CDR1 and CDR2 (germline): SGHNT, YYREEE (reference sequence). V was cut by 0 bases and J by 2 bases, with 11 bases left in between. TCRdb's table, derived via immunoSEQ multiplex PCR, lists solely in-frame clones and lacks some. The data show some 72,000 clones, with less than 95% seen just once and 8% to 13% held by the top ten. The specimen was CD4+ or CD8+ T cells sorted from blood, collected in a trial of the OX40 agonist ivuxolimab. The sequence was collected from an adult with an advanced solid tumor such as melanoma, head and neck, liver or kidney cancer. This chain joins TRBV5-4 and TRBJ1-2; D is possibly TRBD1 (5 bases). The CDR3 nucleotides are TGTGCCAGCAGCTTGGGCGGAGGGGAGAACTATGGCTACACCTTC. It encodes CASSLGGGENYGYTF. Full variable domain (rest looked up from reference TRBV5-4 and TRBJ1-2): ETGVTQSPTHLIKTRGQQVTLRCSSQSGHNTVSWYQQALGQGPQFIFQYYREEENGRGNFPPRFSGLQFPNYSSELNVNALELDDSALYLCASSLGGGENYGYTFGSGTRLTVV.